The source of this T cell receptor (beta chain) is a study of human T cells and chemical hapten exposure. Overall study: The study patch tested 0.01% DPC on the upper back and read results at 6 days. Chiefly women, the patients showed alopecia areata, totalis or universalis.

The CDR3 is 15 residues long. Germline CDR1 reads SEHNR; CDR2 reads FQNEAQ (reference sequence). The trim removed 2 bases at V and 4 bases at J, leaving 5 bases unmatched. Via MiXCR, TCRdb re-called the RACE reads, giving one row per CDR3 protein. The profile shows around 200,000 distinct CDR3 sequences, just under 30% of them singletons. Study results and caveats: With regard to DPC sensitization, TCRs above 1 in 1000 frequency did not change. Expanded TCRs were compared with controls, and the expanded TCRs formed significantly more large CDR3 similarity clusters.

Specified time point: pre-sensitization, week 0. The treatment was: therapeutic diphenylcyclopropenone sensitization with weekly scalp DPC. In its sample, this clonotype was seen many times. Its specificity is not known. The clonotype was recovered from a woman in her 30s with alopecia areata. Some clones in this sample may be carry-over from other donors' samples. Sequenced material: whole blood, taken in connection with sensitization to the hapten diphenylcyclopropenone (DPC). This chain connects TRBV7-9 to TRBJ2-1; 7 nucleotides align to TRBD2. CDR3 sequence reads: CASSLSSGRYNEQFF. The CDR3 region has the DNA TGTGCCAGCAGCTTATCTAGCGGCAGATACAATGAGCAGTTCTTC.